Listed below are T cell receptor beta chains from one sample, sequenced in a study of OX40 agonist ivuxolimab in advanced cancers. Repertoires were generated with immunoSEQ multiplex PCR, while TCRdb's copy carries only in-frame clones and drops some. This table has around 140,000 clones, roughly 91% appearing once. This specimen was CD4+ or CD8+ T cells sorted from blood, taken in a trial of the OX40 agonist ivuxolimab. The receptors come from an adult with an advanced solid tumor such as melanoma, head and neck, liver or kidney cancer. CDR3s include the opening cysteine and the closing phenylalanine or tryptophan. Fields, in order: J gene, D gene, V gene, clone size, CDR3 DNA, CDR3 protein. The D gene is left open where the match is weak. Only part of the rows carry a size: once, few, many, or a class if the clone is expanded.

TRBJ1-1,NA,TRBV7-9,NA,TGTGCCAGCAGCTTAAGGGCGGGAAAGGCCACTGAAGCTTTCTTT,CASSLRAGKATEAFF
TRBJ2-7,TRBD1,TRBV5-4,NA,TGCGCCAGCAGGCTCCCGGGACAGGACTCTTCCTACGAGCAGTACTTC,CASRLPGQDSSYEQYF
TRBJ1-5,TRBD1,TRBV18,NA,TGTGCCAGCTCACCGGTAGGACAGGGAAACAATCAGCCCCAGCATTTT,CASSPVGQGNNQPQHF
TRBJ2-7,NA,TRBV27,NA,TGTGCCAGCAGTTTTCACGGGAGCTCCTACGAGCAGTACTTC,CASSFHGSSYEQYF
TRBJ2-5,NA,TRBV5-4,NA,TGTGCCAGCAGCTTGTGGGCAGAGACCCAGTACTTC,CASSLWAETQYF
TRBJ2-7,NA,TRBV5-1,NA,TGCGCCAGCAGCTCACAGGGAGCCCCGTACGAGCAGTACTTC,CASSSQGAPYEQYF
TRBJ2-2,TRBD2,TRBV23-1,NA,TGCGCCAGCAGGCCCATAGCGGGCGCGGCGAACACCGGGGAGCTGTTTTTT,CASRPIAGAANTGELFF
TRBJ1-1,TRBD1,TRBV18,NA,TGTGCCAGCTCACCCCGGGACAGGCACGGGGGAACTGAAGCTTTCTTT,CASSPRDRHGGTEAFF
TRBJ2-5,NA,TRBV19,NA,TGTGCCAGTAGCGGTTGGTCCCAAGAGACCCAGTACTTC,CASSGWSQETQYF
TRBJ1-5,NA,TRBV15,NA,TGTGCCACCCGAAAGGGCGAGTTTAATAGCAATCAGCCCCAGCATTTT,CATRKGEFNSNQPQHF
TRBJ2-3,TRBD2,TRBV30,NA,TGTGCCTTTGGACTAGCGGGAGGCGGGGATACGCAGTATTTT,CAFGLAGGGDTQYF
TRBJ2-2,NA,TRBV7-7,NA,TGTGCTAGCAGCTTGTCGACAGGAAGGAGAACCGGGGAGCTGTTTTTT,CASSLSTGRRTGELFF
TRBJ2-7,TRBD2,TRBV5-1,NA,TGCGCCAGCAGCTTGGCCCACCTAGCGGGGGCCTACGAGCAGTACTTC,CASSLAHLAGAYEQYF
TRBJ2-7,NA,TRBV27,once,TGTGCCAGCAGTTCGCAGGGGCTCTCCTACGAGCAGTACTTC,CASSSQGLSYEQYF
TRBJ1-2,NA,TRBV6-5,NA,TGTGCCAGCAGTTACTCAGAATATGGCTACACCTTC,CASSYSEYGYTF
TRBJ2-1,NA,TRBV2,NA,TGTGCCAGCAGACCCACAGGAGGGACATACAATGAGCAGTTCTTC,CASRPTGGTYNEQFF
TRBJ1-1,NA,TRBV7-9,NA,TGTGCCAGCAGCTTAGGGCTCTCAGAATTGAACACTGAAGCTTTCTTT,CASSLGLSELNTEAFF
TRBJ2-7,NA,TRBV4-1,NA,TGCGCCAGCAGCCAGCAGGGGACCCACGAGCAGTACTTC,CASSQQGTHEQYF
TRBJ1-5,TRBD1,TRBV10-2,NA,TGCGCCAGCAGTCCGGACAGGCTCAATCAGCCCCAGCATTTT,CASSPDRLNQPQHF
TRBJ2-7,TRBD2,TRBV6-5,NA,TGTGCCAGCAGTTACGGGCCGGCGGGACTATCCTACGAGCAGTACTTC,CASSYGPAGLSYEQYF